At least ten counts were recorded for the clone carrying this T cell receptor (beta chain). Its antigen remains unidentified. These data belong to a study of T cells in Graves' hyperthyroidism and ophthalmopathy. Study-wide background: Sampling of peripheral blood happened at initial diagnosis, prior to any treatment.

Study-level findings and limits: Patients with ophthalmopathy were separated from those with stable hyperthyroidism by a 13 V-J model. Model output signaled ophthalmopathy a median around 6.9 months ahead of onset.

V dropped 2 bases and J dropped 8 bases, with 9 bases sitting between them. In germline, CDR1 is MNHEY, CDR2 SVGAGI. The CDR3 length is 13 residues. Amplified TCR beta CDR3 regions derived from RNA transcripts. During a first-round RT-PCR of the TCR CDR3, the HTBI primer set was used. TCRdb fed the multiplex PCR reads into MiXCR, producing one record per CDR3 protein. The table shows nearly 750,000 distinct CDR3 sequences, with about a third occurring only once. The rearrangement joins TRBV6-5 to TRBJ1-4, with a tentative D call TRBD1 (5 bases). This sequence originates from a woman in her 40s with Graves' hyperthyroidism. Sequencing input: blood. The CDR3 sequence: CASSYDRREKLFF. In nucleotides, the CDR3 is TGTGCCAGCAGTTACGACAGACGCGAAAAACTGTTTTTT.